This is a list of T cell receptor beta chains from one sample in a study of T-cell reconstitution after alpha-beta-depleted transplantation in children. TCRdb recomputed calls from the PCR reads with MiXCR, one row per CDR3 protein. The repertoire has fewer than 550,000 distinct CDR3 sequences, about 10% of them found once; the top ten carry roughly 2.1%. Material: PBMCs, obtained before TCRalphabeta/CD19-depleted stem cell transplant. The receptors derive from a child aged 2 to 10 with inherited bone marrow failure, due to receive a stem cell transplant. Both conserved end residues are part of each CDR3. D genes are given only for firm matches. Expanded clones get a size class; other rows say once, few or many, or leave the size out.

abundance: NA; d_gene: NA; v_gene: TRBV20-1; j_gene: TRBJ2-1; CDR3aa: CSYNPGTPEQFF; CDR3nt: TGCAGTTACAATCCCGGGACCCCTGAGCAGTTCTTC
abundance: many; d_gene: TRBD2; v_gene: TRBV4-3; j_gene: TRBJ2-7; CDR3aa: CASSQDPSGSLYEQYF; CDR3nt: TGCGCCAGCAGCCAAGATCCCAGCGGGAGTCTTTACGAGCAGTACTTC
abundance: few; d_gene: TRBD1; v_gene: TRBV20-1; j_gene: TRBJ2-7; CDR3aa: CSATGTGINEQYF; CDR3nt: TGCAGTGCCACCGGGACAGGCATTAACGAGCAGTACTTC
abundance: NA; d_gene: TRBD2; v_gene: TRBV4-2; j_gene: TRBJ2-7; CDR3aa: CASSRTQPTGTSDFYEQYF; CDR3nt: TGTGCCAGCAGCCGAACTCAACCAACCGGGACTAGCGACTTCTACGAGCAGTACTTC
abundance: many; d_gene: NA; v_gene: TRBV7-6; j_gene: TRBJ2-1; CDR3aa: CASSESGGRFYNEQFF; CDR3nt: TGTGCCAGCAGCGAATCTGGGGGGAGGTTCTACAATGAGCAGTTCTTC
abundance: NA; d_gene: TRBD2; v_gene: TRBV20-1; j_gene: TRBJ2-7; CDR3aa: CSARDPAGGLGEAYEQYF; CDR3nt: TGCAGTGCTAGAGATCCAGCGGGAGGATTGGGCGAGGCCTACGAGCAGTACTTC
abundance: NA; d_gene: NA; v_gene: TRBV15; j_gene: TRBJ2-1; CDR3aa: CATSREPAQVISSYNEQFF; CDR3nt: TGTGCCACCAGCAGAGAACCCGCGCAGGTGATAAGCTCCTACAATGAGCAGTTCTTC
abundance: few; d_gene: TRBD1; v_gene: TRBV30; j_gene: TRBJ1-2; CDR3aa: CAWSNDRADYGYTF; CDR3nt: TGTGCCTGGAGTAACGACAGGGCTGATTATGGCTACACCTTC
abundance: NA; d_gene: TRBD1; v_gene: TRBV29-1; j_gene: TRBJ2-7; CDR3aa: CSVEDREGQGAYEQYF; CDR3nt: TGCAGCGTTGAAGATAGGGAGGGACAGGGCGCCTACGAGCAGTACTTC
abundance: few; d_gene: TRBD2; v_gene: TRBV10-3; j_gene: TRBJ2-7; CDR3aa: CAIGGTRASGRGEQYF; CDR3nt: TGTGCCATCGGTGGAACACGGGCTAGCGGGAGAGGCGAGCAGTACTTC
abundance: many; d_gene: TRBD1; v_gene: TRBV25-1; j_gene: TRBJ2-7; CDR3aa: CASSELGIGGWDYEQYF; CDR3nt: TGTGCCAGCAGTGAATTAGGAATAGGGGGCTGGGACTACGAGCAGTACTTC
abundance: many; d_gene: TRBD2; v_gene: TRBV9; j_gene: TRBJ2-1; CDR3aa: CASSVGGASGAHEQFF; CDR3nt: TGTGCCAGCAGCGTAGGAGGGGCTAGCGGGGCTCATGAGCAGTTCTTC
abundance: many; d_gene: TRBD2; v_gene: TRBV4-3; j_gene: TRBJ2-1; CDR3aa: CASSQLYTGTSETYNEQFF; CDR3nt: TGCGCCAGCAGCCAACTCTATACCGGGACTAGCGAAACCTACAATGAGCAGTTCTTC
abundance: many; d_gene: NA; v_gene: TRBV27; j_gene: TRBJ1-2; CDR3aa: CASSLRQLGYTF; CDR3nt: TGTGCCAGCAGTTTACGACAGCTGGGCTACACCTTC
abundance: many; d_gene: TRBD2; v_gene: TRBV7-9; j_gene: TRBJ2-3; CDR3aa: CASSSLAGGPEDTQYF; CDR3nt: TGTGCCAGCAGCTCTTTAGCGGGAGGGCCCGAAGATACGCAGTATTTT
abundance: NA; d_gene: TRBD1; v_gene: TRBV5-1; j_gene: TRBJ2-2; CDR3aa: CASSLGGRHTGELFF; CDR3nt: TGCGCCAGCAGCTTAGGGGGCAGGCACACCGGGGAGCTGTTTTTT
abundance: many; d_gene: TRBD2; v_gene: TRBV5-5; j_gene: TRBJ2-1; CDR3aa: CASSLLTGRQYNEQFF; CDR3nt: TGTGCCAGCAGCTTGCTGACCGGGAGGCAGTACAATGAGCAGTTCTTC
abundance: many; d_gene: TRBD2; v_gene: TRBV9; j_gene: TRBJ2-5; CDR3aa: CASSAGLAGGGQETQYF; CDR3nt: TGTGCCAGCAGCGCAGGACTAGCGGGAGGTGGACAAGAGACCCAGTACTTC
abundance: few; d_gene: NA; v_gene: TRBV5-6; j_gene: TRBJ1-2; CDR3aa: CASSLTEKGRYTF; CDR3nt: TGTGCCAGCAGCCTGACCGAAAAGGGTCGCTACACCTTC
abundance: many; d_gene: TRBD2; v_gene: TRBV11-2; j_gene: TRBJ2-3; CDR3aa: CASSLGTSAFGDTQYF; CDR3nt: TGTGCCAGCAGCCTCGGGACTAGCGCTTTCGGGGATACGCAGTATTTT
abundance: many; d_gene: NA; v_gene: TRBV27; j_gene: TRBJ2-7; CDR3aa: CASSFNDRSYEQYF; CDR3nt: TGTGCCAGCAGTTTTAATGACAGGAGCTACGAGCAGTACTTC
abundance: many; d_gene: TRBD1; v_gene: TRBV24-1; j_gene: TRBJ2-7; CDR3aa: CATSESGTGAYEQYF; CDR3nt: TGTGCCACCAGTGAATCCGGGACAGGGGCGTACGAGCAGTACTTC
abundance: NA; d_gene: TRBD1; v_gene: TRBV2; j_gene: TRBJ1-5; CDR3aa: CASSGDRVFQPQHF; CDR3nt: TGTGCCAGCAGTGGAGACAGGGTGTTTCAGCCCCAGCATTTT
abundance: many; d_gene: NA; v_gene: TRBV15; j_gene: TRBJ2-5; CDR3aa: CATSILERQETQYF; CDR3nt: TGTGCCACCAGCATCCTAGAACGCCAAGAGACCCAGTACTTC